This T cell receptor beta chain is drawn from a study of blood T cell repertoires in COVID-19. This clone was recorded a few times. V was cut by 4 bases and J by 1 base, with 10 bases left in between. The CDR3 contains 14 residues. Germline lookup yields CDR1 MNHEY and CDR2 SVGAGI. In the original processing: Amplification of reference gene primers was used by the study to estimate nucleated cell counts. The method was immunoSEQ multiplex PCR; TCRdb's version includes in-frame clones alone and lacks a portion of them. From that table come the V and J calls and clone size; the DNA was used to work out D and trimming. The table has roughly 240,000 clones, approximately 82% seen once.

Sequenced: peripheral blood. This clonotype originated in a woman aged 80 or over with acute or convalescent COVID-19. This chain connects TRBV6-5 to TRBJ1-1; D possibly corresponds to TRBD1 (6 bases). The CDR3 is CASSSRQANTEAFF. The CDR3 DNA sequence: TGTGCCAGCAGTTCCCGACAGGCGAACACTGAAGCTTTCTTT.